The table lists the clone carrying this T cell receptor beta chain with many counts. What it binds is not known. CDR1 is MNHEY and CDR2 is SMNVEV in the germline V gene (reference sequence). V shed 4 bases, J shed 2 bases, and the junction held 9 bases outside the gene matches. The CDR3 runs to 17 residues. This sample was included in a study of neurological immune-mediated disorders. Study-wide background: The disease course was relapsing-remitting in approximately 30 and secondary progressive in about 9% of the roughly 35 multiple sclerosis patients. General study findings and limits: HTLV-1-associated myelopathy led in TCR clonal expansion, while multiple sclerosis ranked lowest, below healthy controls.

TCRdb processed the 5' RACE reads anew with MiXCR; each CDR3 protein has one entry. The sample includes 130,000 or so distinct CDR3 sequences, more than 2.5% of them seen just once. This TCR derives from a woman aged 25 to 45 with multiple sclerosis. The chain employs TRBV27 and TRBJ2-3; 10 bases fit TRBD2. Sequencing used PBMCs. The CDR3: CASSSPTAGGYTDTQYF. CDR3 nucleotides: TGTGCCAGCAGTTCACCTACAGCGGGAGGGTACACAGATACGCAGTATTTT.